The entry below gives a single T cell receptor beta chain sequence along with its context. These data belong to a study of blood T cell repertoires in COVID-19. Study background: Cohort 3 recovered donors had two negative PCRs, clearance, or symptom resolution. Samples came from the United States, Italy and Spain, spanning acute and convalescent COVID-19.

The study recruited people aged about 18 to 89 years across around 24 US areas. Per the study methods: By means of reference gene primer amplification, nucleated cell counts were estimated. TCRdb's copy holds only in-frame clones and misses some; the assay was immunoSEQ multiplex PCR. V, J and clone size derive from that table, while D and trimming were established from the DNA sequence. Altogether hundreds of thousands of clones are present, around 87% being singletons, with the ten largest covering around 1.9%. CDR1 and CDR2 (germline): SGHTA, FQGNSA. Trimming took off 2 bases at V and 6 bases at J, with 11 bases between the two ends. There are 14 residues in the CDR3.

Sequencing was done on a sample of PBMCs or T cells enriched from blood (not recorded which). This sequence was found in a man between 35 and 55 years old in a cohort exposed to, infected with or recovered from COVID-19 (not recorded which). This chain links TRBV7-2 with TRBJ1-5; D is ambiguous. This CDR3 reads CASSLFGKRQPQHF. CDR3 nucleotides: TGTGCCAGCAGCTTATTCGGTAAACGTCAGCCCCAGCATTTT.